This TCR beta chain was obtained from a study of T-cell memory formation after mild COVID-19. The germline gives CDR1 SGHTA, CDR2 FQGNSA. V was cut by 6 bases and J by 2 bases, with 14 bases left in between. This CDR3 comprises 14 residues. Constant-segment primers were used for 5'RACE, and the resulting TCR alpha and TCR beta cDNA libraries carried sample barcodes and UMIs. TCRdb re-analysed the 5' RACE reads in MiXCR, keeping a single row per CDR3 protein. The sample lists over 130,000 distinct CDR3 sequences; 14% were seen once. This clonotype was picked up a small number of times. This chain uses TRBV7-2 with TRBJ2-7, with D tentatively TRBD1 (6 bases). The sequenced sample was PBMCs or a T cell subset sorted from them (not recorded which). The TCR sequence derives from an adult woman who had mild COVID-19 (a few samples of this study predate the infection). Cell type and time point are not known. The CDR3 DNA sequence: TGTGCCAGCAGACCCACAGGGTCTGCCTACGAGCAGTACTTC. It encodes CASRPTGSAYEQYF. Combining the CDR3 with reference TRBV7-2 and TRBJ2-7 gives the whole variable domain GAGVSQSPSNKVTEKGKDVELRCDPISGHTALYWYRQSLGQGLEFLIYFQGNSAPDKSGLPSDRFSAERTGGSVSTLTIQRTQQEDSAVYLCASRPTGSAYEQYFGPGTRLTVT.